This T cell receptor beta chain was obtained from a study of beta chain features in type 1 diabetes. About the research overall: Cell yields, age and gender were similar between patients and healthy donors.

This clone was observed a few times. As yet, its antigen is unknown. The germline CDR1 and CDR2 sequences are MNHEY and SMNVEV (reference sequence). The CDR3 spans 19 residues. V was pared by 0 bases and J by 4 bases, with 16 bases of the junction left unmatched. Study-level results: A pattern of fewer insertions and more deletions at VDJ junctions was seen in type 1 diabetes patients.

The whole isolated RNA underwent reverse transcription, so sequencing captured expressed TCRB transcripts. Profiling relied on immunoSEQ multiplex PCR, and the TCRdb table lists in-frame clones only, not all of them. The sample lists hundreds of thousands of clones; 11% were seen once. The gene calls are TRBV27 and TRBJ2-5; 8 bases agree with TRBD2. This receptor was obtained from a woman younger than 45 in good health. The sample was naive CD4+ T cells from blood. CDR3 in DNA: TGTGCCAGCAGTTTATCGATGGGGATAGCGGGGCGATCGGCAGAGACCCAGTACTTC. Translated: CASSLSMGIAGRSAETQYF.